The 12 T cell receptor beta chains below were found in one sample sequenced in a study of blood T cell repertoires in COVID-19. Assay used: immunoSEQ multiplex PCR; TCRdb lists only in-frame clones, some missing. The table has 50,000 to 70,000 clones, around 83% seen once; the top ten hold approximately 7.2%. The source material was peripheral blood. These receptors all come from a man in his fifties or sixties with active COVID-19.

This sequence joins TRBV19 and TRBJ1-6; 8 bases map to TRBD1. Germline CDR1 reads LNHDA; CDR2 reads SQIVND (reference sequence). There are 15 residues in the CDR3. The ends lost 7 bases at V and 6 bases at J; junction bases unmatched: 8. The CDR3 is CASIPGQGGNSPLHF. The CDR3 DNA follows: TGTGCCAGTATCCCAGGACAGGGTGGTAATTCACCCCTCCACTTT.

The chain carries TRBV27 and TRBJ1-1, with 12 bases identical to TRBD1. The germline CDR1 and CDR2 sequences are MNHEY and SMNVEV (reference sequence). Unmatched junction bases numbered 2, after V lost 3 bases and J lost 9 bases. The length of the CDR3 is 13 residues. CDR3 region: CASSFRDRGQAFF. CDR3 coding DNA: TGTGCCAGCAGTTTCCGGGACAGGGGGCAAGCTTTCTTT.

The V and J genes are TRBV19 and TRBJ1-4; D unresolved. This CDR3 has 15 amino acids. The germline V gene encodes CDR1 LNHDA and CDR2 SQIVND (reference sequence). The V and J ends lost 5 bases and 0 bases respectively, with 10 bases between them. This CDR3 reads CASSLRGATNEKLFF. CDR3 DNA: TGTGCCAGTAGTCTGAGAGGCGCAACTAATGAAAAACTGTTTTTT.

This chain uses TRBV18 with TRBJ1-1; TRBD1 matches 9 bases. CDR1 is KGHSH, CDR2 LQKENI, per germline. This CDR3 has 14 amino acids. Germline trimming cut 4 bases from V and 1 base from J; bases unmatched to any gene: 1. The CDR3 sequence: CASSLTGGNTEAFF. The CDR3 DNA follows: TGTGCCAGCTCACTGACAGGGGGGAACACTGAAGCTTTCTTT.

CDR3 DNA: TGTGCCAGCTTCCGGGGAGGGCTCGCAGATACGCAGTATTTT. Its translation: CASFRGGLADTQYF. The chain recombines TRBV5-4 with TRBJ2-3, with 7 bases matching TRBD2. This CDR3 is built from 14 residues. Germline values: CDR1 SGHNT, CDR2 YYREEE (reference sequence). V dropped 7 bases and J dropped 4; count of bases not matched to a gene: 9.

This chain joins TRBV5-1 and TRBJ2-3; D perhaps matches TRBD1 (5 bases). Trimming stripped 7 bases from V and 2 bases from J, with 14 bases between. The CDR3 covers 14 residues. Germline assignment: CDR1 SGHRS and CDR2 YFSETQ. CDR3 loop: CASGAQTITDTQYF. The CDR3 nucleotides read TGCGCCAGCGGGGCCCAGACAATCACAGATACGCAGTATTTT.

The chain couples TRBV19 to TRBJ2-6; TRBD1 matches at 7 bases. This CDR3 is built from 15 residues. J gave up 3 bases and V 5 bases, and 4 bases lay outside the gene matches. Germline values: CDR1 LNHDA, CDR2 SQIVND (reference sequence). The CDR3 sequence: CASSYRGLGANVLTF. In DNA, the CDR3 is TGTGCCAGTAGTTATAGGGGGCTTGGGGCCAACGTCCTGACTTTC.

CDR3 in amino acids: CASSFRSSGLATYNEQFF. As DNA, the CDR3 is TGTGCCAGCAGCTTTAGGTCATCAGGACTAGCCACCTACAATGAGCAGTTCTTC. The chain uses TRBV7-9 and TRBJ2-1, with 8 bases identical to TRBD2. CDR1 SEHNR and CDR2 FQNEAQ come from the germline V gene (reference sequence). Germline trimming cut 3 bases from V and 2 bases from J; bases unmatched to any gene: 12. The CDR3 has 18 amino acids. Combining the CDR3 with reference TRBV7-9 and TRBJ2-1 gives the whole variable domain DTGVSQNPRHKITKRGQNVTFRCDPISEHNRLYWYRQTLGQGPEFLTYFQNEAQLEKSRLLSDRFSAERPKGSFSTLEIQRTEQGDSAMYLCASSFRSSGLATYNEQFFGPGTRLTVL.

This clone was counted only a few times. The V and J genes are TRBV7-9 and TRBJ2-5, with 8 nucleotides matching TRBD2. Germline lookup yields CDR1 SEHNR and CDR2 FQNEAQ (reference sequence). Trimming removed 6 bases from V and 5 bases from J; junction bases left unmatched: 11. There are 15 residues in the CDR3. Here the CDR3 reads CASREVRTSRETQYF. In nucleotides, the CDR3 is TGTGCCAGCAGGGAGGTCCGGACTAGCCGTGAGACCCAGTACTTC.

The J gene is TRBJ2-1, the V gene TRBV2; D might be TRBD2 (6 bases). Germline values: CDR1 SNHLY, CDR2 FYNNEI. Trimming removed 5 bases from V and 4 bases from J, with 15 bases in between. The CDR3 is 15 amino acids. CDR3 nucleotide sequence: TGTGCCAGCAGTCCCGACGCGGCGGGGTACAATGAGCAGTTCTTC. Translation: CASSPDAAGYNEQFF.

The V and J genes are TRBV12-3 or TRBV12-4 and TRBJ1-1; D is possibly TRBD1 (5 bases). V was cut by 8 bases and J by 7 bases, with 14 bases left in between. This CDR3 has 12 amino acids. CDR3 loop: CASGLPGGEAFF. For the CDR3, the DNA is TGTGCCAGCGGGCTCCCGGGGGGTGAAGCTTTCTTT.

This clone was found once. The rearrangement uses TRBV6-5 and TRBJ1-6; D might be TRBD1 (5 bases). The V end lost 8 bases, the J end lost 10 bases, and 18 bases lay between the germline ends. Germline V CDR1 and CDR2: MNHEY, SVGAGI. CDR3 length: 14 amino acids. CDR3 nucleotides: TGTGCCAGCCATGGGGGGGACCCCGTATCACCCCTCCACTTT. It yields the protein CASHGGDPVSPLHF.